The 14 T cell receptor beta chains given below trace back to one sample, sequenced in a study of cytomegalovirus exposure and HLA in healthy donors. The primer mix had 60 Vbeta and 13 Jbeta primers. Produced via immunoSEQ multiplex PCR; TCRdb's table is partial and in-frame only. There are over 120,000 clones in the sample; less than 85% occur only once, and roughly 2% lies in the top ten. Sequencing used PBMCs. These receptors all stem from a woman aged 55 to 70 in good health and CMV-seropositive.

This clone was counted only a few times. This chain uses TRBV5-4 with TRBJ2-1, with 13 bases lining up with TRBD2. Germline trimming cut 2 bases from V and 7 bases from J; bases unmatched to any gene: 3. This CDR3 spans 15 amino acids. In germline, CDR1 is SGHNT, CDR2 YYREEE (reference sequence). The CDR3 sequence: CASSLGLAGANEQFF. Here the CDR3 DNA reads TGTGCCAGCAGCTTAGGACTAGCGGGAGCAAATGAGCAGTTCTTC.

This clone showed up just a few times. The chain employs TRBV6-6 and TRBJ2-5; TRBD2 aligns across 7 bases. The germline V gene encodes CDR1 MNHNY and CDR2 SVGAGI (reference sequence). The CDR3 runs to 16 residues. The V and J ends lost 0 bases and 1 base, in that order; junction bases with no gene match: 5. The CDR3 protein is CASSYSSGGGQETQYF. The CDR3 DNA sequence: TGTGCCAGCAGTTACTCGTCTGGGGGGGGCCAAGAGACCCAGTACTTC.

The rearrangement links TRBV10-1 to TRBJ2-2; 10 bases map to TRBD1. Germline V gene sequence: CDR1 WNHNN, CDR2 SYGVQD (reference sequence). CDR3 length: 14 residues. The trim removed 6 bases at V and 5 bases at J, leaving 3 bases unmatched. The chain's CDR3 is CASSRDRGTGELFF. DNA for the CDR3: TGCGCCAGCAGCCGGGACAGGGGAACCGGGGAGCTGTTTTTT.

The chain uses TRBV9 and TRBJ2-5; 9 bases are a match to TRBD1. This CDR3 is built from 15 residues. Germline V gene sequence: CDR1 SGDLS, CDR2 YYNGEE. The V segment lost 0 bases and the J segment 11 bases; nucleotides outside the gene matches: 11. This CDR3 is CASSVGDPGQGKQYF. CDR3 in DNA: TGTGCCAGCAGCGTAGGAGATCCGGGACAGGGAAAGCAGTACTTC.

This clone was picked up a small number of times. The chain has TRBV28 and TRBJ1-5, with 8 positions matching TRBD1. Trimming cost V 4 bases and J 7 bases; bases outside gene matches: 6. This CDR3 is 14 amino acids long. Germline CDR1 and CDR2: MDHEN and SYDVKM. CDR3: CASSSRGPGQPQHF. Written as DNA, the CDR3 is TGTGCCAGCAGTTCCAGGGGGCCTGGACAGCCCCAGCATTTT.

This rearrangement joins TRBV7-6 to TRBJ2-5, with a weak D call TRBD2 (5 bases). Germline CDR1 reads SGHVS; CDR2 reads FNYEAQ. Deletions cut 3 bases from V and 5 bases from J, with 7 bases between. The length of the CDR3 is 12 residues. The CDR3 nucleotides read TGTGCCAGCAGCTTTGGCGGGGAGACCCAGTACTTC. This translates into CASSFGGETQYF. Combining the CDR3 with reference TRBV7-6 and TRBJ2-5 gives the whole variable domain GAGVSQSPRYKVTKRGQDVALRCDPISGHVSLYWYRQALGQGPEFLTYFNYEAQQDKSGLPNDRFSAERPEGSISTLTIQRTEQRDSAMYRCASSFGGETQYFGPGTRLLVL.

The V call is TRBV30, the J call TRBJ1-1; tentative D call: TRBD1 (5 bases). The CDR3 is 13 amino acids. CDR1 and CDR2 from the germline V gene are GTSNPN and SVGIG (reference sequence). V lost 3 bases, J lost 3 bases, and 11 bases lay in between. The CDR3 is CAWSSRGDTEAFF. CDR3 in DNA: TGTGCCTGGAGCTCCCGGGGGGACACTGAAGCTTTCTTT.

The CDR3 DNA follows: TGTGCCTGGAGTGTATTGCGACTAGAAAGAGGAGTTACGCAGTATTTT. The encoded protein is CAWSVLRLERGVTQYF. The chain has TRBV30 and TRBJ2-3; D might be TRBD2 (6 bases). V lost 0 bases and J lost 8, with 21 bases in between. CDR1 and CDR2 (germline): GTSNPN, SVGIG (reference sequence). The CDR3 length is 16 residues. Full variable domain (remainder filled in from reference TRBV30 and TRBJ2-3): SQTIHQWPATLVQPVGSPLSLECTVEGTSNPNLYWYRQAAGRGLQLLFYSVGIGQISSEVPQNLSASRPQDRQFILSSKKLLLSDSGFYLCAWSVLRLERGVTQYFGPGTRLTVL.

V usage is TRBV27 and J usage is TRBJ2-3; tentatively, D is TRBD1 (5 bases). This CDR3 is 14 amino acids long. The germline CDR1 and CDR2 sequences are MNHEY and SMNVEV (reference sequence). Trimming left V 6 bases short and J 0 bases short, with 10 bases between. The CDR3 DNA is TGTGCCAGCAGCCTGGGGCGGAGCACAGATACGCAGTATTTT. Translated, it gives CASSLGRSTDTQYF.

This chain connects TRBV4-1 to TRBJ1-1; 9 nucleotides match TRBD1. V was clipped by 4 bases and J by 6 bases; unmatched bases: 9. This CDR3 has 15 amino acids. The germline CDR1 and CDR2 sequences are MGHRA and YSYEKL. Written as DNA, the CDR3 is TGCGCCAGCAGCCCACTGGGACAGGGAACCGCTGAAGCTTTCTTT. It translates to CASSPLGQGTAEAFF.

The chain is built from TRBV6-5 and TRBJ1-5; D is perhaps TRBD1 (6 bases). The CDR3 extends over 13 amino acids. Germline V gene lookup returns CDR1 MNHEY and CDR2 SVGAGI. V lost 6 bases, J lost 3 bases, and 9 bases lay in between. DNA for the CDR3: TGTGCCAGCAGCCAGGGGAACAATCAGCCCCAGCATTTT. Its protein product is CASSQGNNQPQHF.

The chain links TRBV28 to TRBJ1-1, with D possibly matching TRBD1 (5 bases). CDR1 and CDR2 from the germline V gene are MDHEN and SYDVKM. V shed 6 bases and J shed 6 bases, with 11 bases lying between them. This CDR3 comprises 12 residues. The CDR3, as DNA: TGTGCCAGCAGCCACAGGACCGCTGAAGCTTTCTTT. Translation gives CASSHRTAEAFF.

This chain uses TRBV10-3 with TRBJ1-3, with D possibly being TRBD1 (5 bases). The germline CDR1 and CDR2 sequences are ENHRY and SYGVKD. V lost 2 bases to trimming and J lost 2 bases, with 10 bases between them. The CDR3 runs 15 residues. The CDR3 sequence: CAISEGRAAGNTIYF. The CDR3 DNA follows: TGTGCCATCAGTGAGGGCAGGGCTGCTGGAAACACCATATATTTT.

CDR3 nucleotides: TGTGCCAGCAGCCAAGAAAGGCGGGAGCCGGCTTGGGAGTTCTTC. As protein: CASSQERREPAWEFF. This chain joins TRBV4-2 and TRBJ2-1; 7 bases are shared with TRBD2. Germline loops: CDR1 LGHNA, CDR2 YNFKEQ. J was trimmed by 14 bases and V by 0 bases; bases with no gene match: 13. This CDR3 spans 15 amino acids.